This T cell receptor beta chain emerged from a study of graft-versus-host responses after intestinal transplantation (dated by TCRdb to the early 2020s). With respect to the entire study: The transplants that recipients got were multivisceral, liver-intestinal, or isolated intestinal. A cohort of approximately 24 intestinal transplant recipients, including one retransplant, was enrolled, and 3 patients lacking pretransplant specimens were excluded. Instead of going to the commercial service, samples from a few later patients were sequenced in-house on an Illumina MiSeq and processed with MiXCR. A peak of at least 4% donor T cells among recipient peripheral blood mononuclear cells was the definition used for donor T cell macrochimerism. Every recipient was given anti-thymocyte globulin induction, then maintenance tacrolimus and steroids for about three years. To identify alloreactive clones, pre-transplant mixed lymphocyte reaction products were sequenced and compared with unstimulated pre-transplant donor and recipient T cells. After intestinal transplantation, graft-versus-host and host-versus-graft alloreactive T cell clones in the graft, circulation and bone marrow were tracked using bulk TCR-beta CDR3 sequencing. The paper as a whole reports these results and caveats: Peak levels of circulating GvH clones were associated with declines in HvG clones early after transplant. GvH clones turned up in recipient bone marrow, with some appearing earlier in ileal mucosa or blood, a pattern consistent with an intestinal mucosal origin. The relatively low number and heterogeneity of intestinal transplant patients limited the conclusions. In the allografts of patients with donor T cell macrochimerism, GvH to HvG T cell clonal ratios were high.

The library relied on the immunoSEQ multiplex PCR assay. For most patients, high-throughput TCR-beta CDR3 sequencing of genomic DNA was performed by Adaptive Biotechnologies. In the source study's methods: Adaptive's ImmunoSEQ software supplied the TCR sequencing data for 18 patients, while MiXCR and VDJtools were used to process a few other patients. Because the origin of CDR3 nucleotide sequences shared between donor and recipient could not be assigned, those sequences were removed. Alloreactive clones required at least 2-fold expansion over unstimulated cells and minimum CFSE-low frequency of 0.002% (template counts) or 0.001% (read counts). A clone was considered mappable if detected in the sequenced pre-transplant spleen, lymph node, or MLR CFSE-low populations of the donor or recipient. Cumulative frequency of alloreactive clones was calculated as a percentage of all sequences weighted by copy number. TCRdb limited this immuneACCESS table to in-frame rearrangements with V and J called. A share of clones is missing; checked studies link under half to unresolved V genes, and the rest is unexplained. V and J calls and clone size are as listed in that table; D and trimming were resolved from the DNA. This sample is represented by roughly 29,000 clones; roughly 85% of them were singletons. The ten largest clones take up more than 9% of the sample.

In the case of this clone: Its cognate antigen has yet to be identified. No base-level quality is on record; no much larger clone is a single base apart.

Blood samples were collected up to 4 times in the first month after transplant and then at least monthly when available. CDR1 and CDR2, per the germline V gene, are MGHRA and YSYEKL. The junction shows trimming of 3 bases on V and 2 bases on J, and the gene matches do not reach 4 bases of it. Taken from cysteine to phenylalanine, the CDR3 has 16 residues. Here the CDR3 DNA is all that survives: 48 bases in frame from base 1. This clonotype was obtained from a human patient who received an intestinal transplant, so some T cells may come from the graft donor. The chain is made from TRBV4-1 and TRBJ2-5; 12 central nucleotides agree with TRBD2. This specimen was PBMCs, taken 450 to 460 days after intestinal transplantation. The CDR3 region has the sequence CASSHFGTSGQETQYF. The DNA sequence reads TGCGCCAGCAGCCATTTCGGGACTAGCGGGCAAGAGACCCAGTACTTC.